This TCR beta chain derives from a study of blood T cell repertoires in COVID-19. Study context: The origin of the acute and convalescent COVID-19 samples was the United States, Italy and Spain. The analysed material was cDNA or gDNA that came from T cells, B-cell-depleted T cells, or PBMCs.

How the authors handled the data: Reference gene primer amplification gave estimated nucleated cell counts. Sequenced by immunoSEQ multiplex PCR; TCRdb stores in-frame clones only, minus some. Clone size and the V and J calls come from that table; the DNA yielded D and trimming. The data hold more than 100,000 clones, with around three quarters observed a single time. CDR1 and CDR2 (germline): SGHNT, YYREEE (reference sequence). Trimming removed 0 bases at V and 10 bases at J, with 14 bases between. The CDR3 loop spans 15 amino acids. V and J are TRBV5-4 and TRBJ1-6; D is perhaps TRBD1 (6 bases). The TCR was taken from an elderly woman with acute or convalescent COVID-19. The sequenced material came from peripheral blood. CDR3 bases: TGTGCCAGCAGCTTGGGCGGGGGGCGCGGGTCACCCCTCCACTTT. Its translation is CASSLGGGRGSPLHF.